Described below is a single T cell receptor beta chain sequence and its context. Its antigen is currently not known. No much larger clonotype is one base removed from it; base qualities were not supplied. This sample is drawn from a study of shared clonotypes between healthy human individuals (dated by TCRdb to about 2020). Background for the entire study: The cohort comprised a couple of women and a few men aged 18 to 49 years. To increase sequencing depth and limit assay-specific biases, TCR repertoire library preparation and sequencing were carried out by different laboratories using diverse techniques. The study deeply sequenced blood TCR repertoires of several healthy adults to estimate repertoire size and the extent of clonotype sharing between individuals. Per donor, leukapheresis produced somewhere between about 0.9 and 10 billion PBMCs. For each donor, CD4 naive and CD4 memory were each given three plates, CD8 naive was given two plates, and CD8 memory was given one plate. The paper as a whole reports these results and caveats: Estimated clonotype richness was generally larger for naive than for memory subsets. Incomplete sequencing was indicated by rarefaction of sorted-subset datasets, despite the large sequencing depth. Clonotypes shared by all four sorted-subset donors showed higher generation probabilities than non-shared clonotypes. Based on pairwise subsampling, the degree of clonotype sharing among donors was expected to be affected by sequencing depth. The small number of donors limited the genetic and exposure-history diversity represented. About 5% of naive CD4, 3% to 4% of naive CD8, approximately 2.2% of memory CD4, and 0.35% to 0.4% of memory CD8 clonotypes were shared across a few donors. Only blood was sampled, and tissue TCR repertoires likely differ from those in blood.

The donors were healthy, HIV-negative adults who had no recently reported acute infections or vaccinations. Every donor was a Caucasian adult living in Nashville, Tennessee, USA. CD4+ T cells were enriched through magnetic negative selection, after which naive cells were positively selected on CD45RA and the remaining negative fraction served as the memory subset. After blood collection by leukapheresis, PBMCs were isolated using Ficoll-Histopaque density gradient centrifugation and then cryopreserved in the vapor phase of liquid nitrogen. Purity and quantity of every magnetically sorted T cell population were checked by analytical flow cytometry. Each sorted fraction had its genomic DNA isolated and then quantified by UV absorbance on a Nanodrop 2000c. Using the deep immunoSEQ assay, TCR CDR3 regions were amplified from genomic DNA by multiplex PCR. Extracted genomic DNA from each cell subset was spread evenly across all wells of several immunoSEQ 96-well plates, with each plate serving as a replicate. Each replicate PCR for sorted subsets received around 0.2 ug genomic DNA, equal to about 30,000 T cell genomes. Purified libraries were quantified with a Qubit 3.0 fluorometer, sized on a Bioanalyzer 2100, and re-quantified with the KAPA Library Quantification kit. Every immunoSEQ 96-well plate was sequenced on a separate single-read 150-cycle Illumina NextSeq 550 flow cell. The original pipeline was this. The immunoSEQ output contained only junctional sequences without quality scores, so filtering could not match that applied to full-length reads. To assign V/J genes and CDR3, sequences were annotated using PyIR, a Python wrapper for IgBLAST v1.9, with IMGT germline references. Any read was removed if the V/J assignment was weak (E-value above 1e-6), the CDR3 was missing, or the read contained stop codons, out-of-frame junctions, or ambiguous translated residues. V3J clonotypes were defined as sequences sharing the same inferred V gene, J gene, and CDR3 amino acid sequence. Percentage overlap between repertoires was computed as shared unique clonotypes divided by the size of the smaller repertoire. Three approaches were used to assess repertoire richness: RTK rarefaction, the Chao1 estimator, and Recon v2.1 estimates of unobserved clonotypes. Generation probabilities were computed with OLGA for all TCRbeta clonotypes obtained by the gDNA method from a handful of donors. Imported from immuneACCESS, the table was reduced by TCRdb to in-frame sequences with V and J called. These copies leave out some clones; in studies compared against another copy, an unresolved V gene accounts for under half, and the cause of the remainder is not known. Clone size and the V and J calls come from that table; the DNA yielded D and trimming. Across this sample there are around 2.3 million clones, with nearly 97% seen only once. The ten top clones hold roughly 0.13% of the sample.

The CDR3 starts with the cysteine, ends with the phenylalanine, and has 16 residues. This entry keeps only the CDR3 DNA: 48 bases, framed from base 1. This sequence was found in a man aged 18 to 29 in good health. The sample taken for sequencing was naive CD4+ T cells sorted from blood. The sample's cell subset or site label, in plain terms: CD45RA+ positively selected. The V gene is TRBV12-1 and the J gene is TRBJ2-7; the D segment call TRBD1 is taken from the table without a DNA check. TRBV12-1 counts as a pseudogene. The nucleotides are TGTGCCAGCAGCCTGCGCCAAACCAGGGAAAGGTATAAGCAGTACTTC. Translated, it gives CASSLRQTRERYKQYF.